This passage covers 15 T cell receptor beta chains from one sample sequenced in a study of blood T cell repertoires in COVID-19. TCRdb's copy holds only in-frame clones and misses some; the assay was immunoSEQ multiplex PCR. The data contain more than 110,000 clones, about nine tenths of them seen just once; the ten biggest clones take up more than 3.5%. Sequences were obtained from PBMCs or T cells enriched from blood (not recorded which). The receptors stem from a man aged 45 to 65 who had recovered from COVID-19.

The chain carries TRBV5-1 and TRBJ1-5; unclear D gene. Germline CDR1 and CDR2: SGHRS and YFSETQ. The CDR3 has 15 residues. Between the trimmed V and J ends, which lost 3 bases and 5 bases, there was a span of 15 bases. The CDR3 DNA sequence: TGCGCCAGCAGCTCCCTCCCAGGACTCGATCAGCCCCAGCATTTT. This gives the protein CASSSLPGLDQPQHF.

This chain links TRBV19 with TRBJ2-1, with a possible D match to TRBD2 (5 bases). The V end lost 2 bases, the J end lost 4 bases, and 12 bases lay between the germline ends. CDR3 length: 15 amino acids. Germline-derived CDR1 and CDR2 are LNHDA and SQIVND (reference sequence). In nucleotides, the CDR3 is TGTGCCAGTAGTATAAGCCTAGCCTCTTACAATGAGCAGTTCTTC. This gives the protein CASSISLASYNEQFF.

This chain joins TRBV5-1 and TRBJ2-7; 16 nucleotides align to TRBD2. This CDR3 has 19 amino acids. The germline V gene has CDR1 SGHRS and CDR2 YFSETQ. The V gene end was trimmed by 3 bases and the J gene end by 2 bases; junction bases not matched to a gene: 11. CDR3 amino acids: CASSYYPGTSGRGTYEQYF. CDR3 in DNA: TGCGCCAGCAGCTACTATCCAGGGACTAGCGGGAGGGGAACCTACGAGCAGTACTTC.

The genes are TRBV25-1 and TRBJ1-6; tentative D call: TRBD1 (5 bases). The CDR3 consists of 16 residues. Looked up from germline, CDR1 is MGHDK and CDR2 is SYGVNS. The ends were cut back, 3 bases at V and 6 bases at J, with 15 bases in the middle. The CDR3 reads CASSEPRQGGNSPLHF. CDR3 bases: TGTGCCAGCAGTGAGCCGCGGCAGGGCGGTAATTCACCCCTCCACTTT.

The gene calls are TRBV24-1 and TRBJ1-3; TRBD1 might be the D (6 bases). The germline V and J ends were trimmed by 9 bases and 2 bases, with 10 bases remaining between them. The germline V gene encodes CDR1 KGHDR and CDR2 SFDVKD. There are 13 residues in the CDR3. CDR3 nucleotide sequence: TGTGCCACCTCGACAGGCGCTGGAAACACCATATATTTT. It specifies CATSTGAGNTIYF.

This clone showed up just a few times. The chain recombines TRBV29-1 with TRBJ2-5; TRBD2 matches at 7 bases. CDR3 length equals 13 residues. V shed 4 bases, J shed 5 bases, and the junction held 7 bases outside the gene matches. The V gene's germline CDR1 is SQVTM and CDR2 ANQGSEA. CDR3 amino acids: CSVAQRGLETQYF. The DNA of the CDR3 is TGCAGCGTTGCCCAGCGGGGTCTCGAGACCCAGTACTTC.

V gene TRBV4-1 combines with J gene TRBJ2-7, with TRBD1 identical over 7 bases. Per the germline V gene, CDR1 is MGHRA and CDR2 is YSYEKL. This CDR3 is built from 16 residues. V lost 0 bases to trimming and J lost 4 bases; unmatched junction nucleotides: 9. CDR3 sequence: CASSQDFRQGQYEQYV. For the CDR3, the DNA is TGCGCCAGCAGCCAAGATTTTAGACAGGGACAATACGAGCAGTACGTC.

This chain connects TRBV5-1 to TRBJ1-4, with D possibly matching TRBD1 (6 bases). This CDR3 has 14 amino acids. V was clipped by 0 bases and J by 8 bases, with 11 bases between them. Germline assignment: CDR1 SGHRS and CDR2 YFSETQ. As DNA, the CDR3 is TGCGCCAGCAGCTTGGCGTCAGGGGAGGAAAAACTGTTTTTT. It translates to CASSLASGEEKLFF.

The chain employs TRBV6-5 and TRBJ1-1, with 7 nucleotides matching TRBD1. J lost 3 bases, V lost 2 bases, and 9 bases had no gene match. Germline CDR1 reads MNHEY; CDR2 reads SVGAGI. The CDR3 has 16 residues. Written as DNA, the CDR3 is TGTGCCAGCAGTTACACCCGGGACAGAAAAGACACTGAAGCTTTCTTT. Its translation: CASSYTRDRKDTEAFF.

The chain recombines TRBV6-5 with TRBJ2-7; 7 bases agree with TRBD1. The CDR3 totals 13 residues. The germline V gene has CDR1 MNHEY and CDR2 SVGAGI. The J segment lost 3 bases and the V segment lost 4 bases, leaving 3 bases of the junction unmatched. CDR3 protein: CASSFRQGYEQYV. CDR3 DNA sequence: TGTGCCAGCAGTTTTCGACAGGGCTACGAGCAGTACGTC.

This chain links TRBV10-1 with TRBJ1-3; unclear D gene. Germline loops: CDR1 WNHNN, CDR2 SYGVQD (reference sequence). There are 16 residues in the CDR3. Trimming left V 4 bases short and J 11 bases short, with 24 bases between. DNA of the CDR3: TGCGCCAGCAGTGGAGATAGACGGGAGCTGATCCCCGCCATATATTTT. Its translation: CASSGDRRELIPAIYF.

This rearrangement joins TRBV7-2 to TRBJ2-3; 10 bases agree with TRBD2. Trimming took 6 bases from V and 2 from J; bases not matched to a gene: 8. Germline CDR1 and CDR2: SGHTA and FQGNSA. The CDR3 is made up of 16 amino acids. The CDR3 is CASRKRTSGTTDTQYF. The CDR3 DNA is TGTGCCAGCAGAAAACGGACTAGCGGAACCACAGATACGCAGTATTTT.

The DNA for the CDR3 is TGTGCCAGCAGCGACGACAGGTACGAGCAGTACTTC. Translated, it gives CASSDDRYEQYF. The chain recombines TRBV5-4 with TRBJ2-7, with D maybe TRBD1 (6 bases). Per germline, CDR1 SGHNT and CDR2 YYREEE (reference sequence). The V and J ends lost 4 bases and 4 bases respectively, with 9 bases between them. The CDR3 sequence is 12 residues long.

This rearrangement joins TRBV27 to TRBJ1-2; D unclear. The CDR3 totals 15 residues. Germline V gene data show CDR1 as MNHEY and CDR2 as SMNVEV (reference sequence). The germline V and J ends were trimmed by 2 bases and 7 bases, with 17 bases remaining between them. CDR3 sequence reads: CASSLVAGRSSGYTF. DNA of the CDR3: TGTGCCAGCAGTTTAGTGGCAGGCCGCTCTTCTGGCTACACCTTC.

This clone was detected a few times. The chain joins TRBV9 to TRBJ1-5; TRBD1 might be the D (6 bases). The CDR3 extends over 15 amino acids. Deletions cut 0 bases from V and 8 bases from J, with 15 bases between. Germline CDR1 reads SGDLS; CDR2 reads YYNGEE. The CDR3 sequence is CASSVGPGEGKPQHF. CDR3 in DNA: TGTGCCAGCAGCGTAGGGCCAGGGGAAGGAAAGCCCCAGCATTTT.